What follows describes a single TCR beta chain. The antigen remains unidentified. The CDR3 has 18 residues. The germline V gene has CDR1 SNHLY and CDR2 FYNNEI. The record originates from a study of human CD8 memory T cell subsets. The study, taken as a whole, reports: The authors found that stem-like memory and precursor exhausted T cell repertoires overlapped minimally. High diversity, at similar levels, marked stem-like memory and precursor exhausted T cells but not effector memory cells.

Libraries for TCR beta were constructed using UMI-labeled 5' RACE. In the original analysis: Across the sequenced material, each individual TCR beta library was found to contain somewhere between roughly 3,000 and 20,000 functional CDR3 beta clonotypes. Reprocessing the 5' RACE reads, TCRdb reports a single entry for every CDR3 protein and omits DNA. The authors' filters were not applied to this entry. This sample's table has about 5,500 distinct CDR3 sequences. The specimen sequenced was CD8+ T cells from PBMCs. The rearrangement joins TRBV2 to TRBJ2-1; no DNA is available, so the TRBD1 call from TCRdb remains unchecked. The receptor was isolated from a human donor in good health. Here the CDR3 reads CASIEPVWGSGALNEQFF. The variable domain in full, with the rest retrieved from reference TRBV2 and TRBJ2-1, is EPEVTQTPSHQVTQMGQEVILRCVPISNHLYFYWYRQILGQKVEFLVSFYNNEISEKSEIFDDQFSVERPDGSNFTLKIRSTKLEDSAMYFCASIEPVWGSGALNEQFFGPGTRLTVL.